Shown below are 17 T cell receptor beta chains from a single sample sequenced in a study of cytomegalovirus exposure and HLA in healthy donors. Vbeta (60) and Jbeta (13) primers were used in the PCR. Profiling relied on immunoSEQ multiplex PCR, and the TCRdb table lists in-frame clones only, not all of them. There are about 34,000 clones in the sample; roughly 82% occur only once, and under 12% lies in the top ten. The sample taken for sequencing was PBMCs. These receptors were taken from a woman younger than 30 in good health and CMV-seropositive.

The V call is TRBV30, the J call TRBJ2-3, with D possibly matching TRBD1 (5 bases). Trimming took off 4 bases at V and 2 bases at J, with 13 bases between the two ends. In germline, CDR1 is GTSNPN, CDR2 SVGIG (reference sequence). The CDR3 length is 14 residues. The CDR3 DNA reads as TGTGCCTGGACCGGACCAGGGCACACAGATACGCAGTATTTT. It yields the protein CAWTGPGHTDTQYF.

V usage is TRBV18 and J usage is TRBJ2-7; D is perhaps TRBD1 (6 bases). Trimming stripped 0 bases from V and 4 bases from J, with 10 bases between. From germline, CDR1 is KGHSH and CDR2 LQKENI. There are 14 residues in the CDR3. DNA for the CDR3: TGTGCCAGCTCACCACCCAACAGGGAATACGAGCAGTACTTC. Translated: CASSPPNREYEQYF. Filled out from reference TRBV18 and TRBJ2-7, the complete variable domain reads NAGVMQNPRHLVRRRGQEARLRCSPMKGHSHVYWYRQLPEEGLKFMVYLQKENIIDESGMPKERFSAEFPKEGPSILRIQQVVRGDSAAYFCASSPPNREYEQYFGPGTRLTVT.

The chain is built from TRBV29-1 and TRBJ2-2; TRBD1 matches at 7 bases. This CDR3 spans 11 amino acids. V was clipped by 7 bases and J by 6 bases; unmatched bases: 2. CDR1 and CDR2 (germline): SQVTM, ANQGSEA. The CDR3 DNA reads TGCAGCGGCAGGGGGTCCGGGGAGCTGTTTTTT. This codes for CSGRGSGELFF.

Comments on this clone: At one boundary the junction diverges from the germline segment, which might be a read error. This sequence joins TRBV6-5 and TRBJ1-6; TRBD1 matches 10 bases. The CDR3 contains 15 residues. The germline gives CDR1 MNHEY, CDR2 SVGAGI. CDR3 sequence (DNA): TGTGCCACACGGAATAAAGACAGGGGGCGATGGCTCCTTTCCTTT. This codes for CATRNKDRGRWLLSF.

This clone was counted only a few times. The chain recombines TRBV6-5 with TRBJ2-5; 7 bases line up with TRBD2. Germline trimming cut 0 bases from V and 11 bases from J; bases unmatched to any gene: 9. The CDR3 has 14 amino acids. Germline V CDR1 and CDR2: MNHEY, SVGAGI. CDR3 region: CASSYSPGGEGQYF. CDR3 sequence (DNA): TGTGCCAGCAGTTACTCCCCCGGAGGGGAGGGGCAGTACTTC.

The V call is TRBV27, the J call TRBJ1-4; 8 nucleotides agree with TRBD1. Trimming at V came to 5 bases and at J to 12 bases, leaving 8 bases not matched to a gene. This CDR3 region has 13 residues. Germline CDR1 and CDR2: MNHEY and SMNVEV (reference sequence). DNA for the CDR3: TGTGCCAGCAGTACACGGACAGGGCGGGAACTGTTTTTT. Protein: CASSTRTGRELFF.

Only a few counts were recorded for this clone. The chain has TRBV2 and TRBJ1-5; the D is unclear. The germline V gene has CDR1 SNHLY and CDR2 FYNNEI. The CDR3 sequence is 14 residues long. The ends were cut back, 4 bases at V and 0 bases at J, with 7 bases in the middle. The CDR3 region has the DNA TGTGCCAGCAGTGGGCAGAATAGCAATCAGCCCCAGCATTTT. Its protein product is CASSGQNSNQPQHF.

This rearrangement joins TRBV7-3 to TRBJ1-4, with 10 nucleotides matching TRBD1. The V gene end was trimmed by 4 bases and the J gene end by 0 bases; junction bases not matched to a gene: 2. The CDR3 extends over 16 amino acids. Germline V lookup: CDR1 SGHTA, CDR2 FQGTGA. The CDR3 DNA is TGTGCCAGCAGCTCGGACAGGGGGGCAACTAATGAAAAACTGTTTTTT. Residues: CASSSDRGATNEKLFF.

J is TRBJ2-2 and V is TRBV5-1, with D uncertain. CDR3 length: 13 amino acids. V was shortened by 1 base and J by 5 bases, with 6 bases between the two germline ends. The germline gives CDR1 SGHRS, CDR2 YFSETQ. This CDR3 is CASSLLPTGELFF. The CDR3 DNA reads as TGCGCCAGCAGCTTGCTTCCTACCGGGGAGCTGTTTTTT.

The sample holds a few counts of this clone. The chain links TRBV28 to TRBJ2-7; 7 nucleotides line up with TRBD1. The CDR3 is made up of 14 amino acids. With 3 bases clipped from V and 7 bases from J, the junction kept 9 bases outside the gene matches. Germline lookup yields CDR1 MDHEN and CDR2 SYDVKM. CDR3 bases: TGTGCCAGCAGTTTGTTAGACAGGGAAGAAGAGCAGTACTTC. Translated, it gives CASSLLDREEEQYF.

The chain is built from TRBV7-2 and TRBJ1-6; D is possibly TRBD1 (5 bases). The germline V and J ends were trimmed by 4 bases and 0 bases, with 16 bases remaining between them. Germline assignment: CDR1 SGHTA and CDR2 FQGNSA. The CDR3 loop spans 18 amino acids. This CDR3 reads CASSSITGRSSYNSPLHF. The CDR3 coding sequence is TGTGCCAGCAGCTCGATTACAGGAAGGAGCTCCTATAATTCACCCCTCCACTTT.

The chain couples TRBV25-1 to TRBJ2-1, with 8 bases lining up with TRBD2. Germline values: CDR1 MGHDK, CDR2 SYGVNS. The ends lost 1 base at V and 3 bases at J; junction bases unmatched: 11. The CDR3 spans 18 residues. CDR3 sequence (DNA): TGTGCCAGCAGTGAATCCTTTCTAAGGCGGGGGGTCTACAATGAGCAGTTCTTC. Amino acid sequence: CASSESFLRRGVYNEQFF.

V is TRBV5-1 and J is TRBJ2-7; possible D gene TRBD1, 7 bases. V shed 0 bases and J shed 3 bases, with 19 bases lying between them. The CDR3 is 17 amino acids. The germline CDR1 and CDR2 sequences are SGHRS and YFSETQ. CDR3 loop: CASSLALSRDRIYEQYF. DNA for the CDR3: TGCGCCAGCAGCTTGGCTCTCTCGCGGGACAGAATCTACGAGCAGTACTTC.

The chain couples TRBV7-2 to TRBJ2-1; TRBD1 matches at 10 bases. The J segment lost 8 bases and the V segment lost 2 bases, leaving 12 bases of the junction unmatched. CDR1 SGHTA and CDR2 FQGNSA come from the germline V gene. CDR3 length: 17 residues. The chain's CDR3 is CASSLYGRDRGRDEQFF. For the CDR3, the DNA is TGTGCCAGCAGCTTATATGGCCGGGACAGGGGAAGGGATGAGCAGTTCTTC.

This clone was seen only a few times. The DNA of the CDR3 is TGCAGCGTTGTTGGGCGGACAGGGGGGCGAGATACGCAGTATTTT. Translating it yields CSVVGRTGGRDTQYF. The chain joins TRBV29-1 to TRBJ2-3, with TRBD1 matching 10 bases. CDR1 is SQVTM and CDR2 is ANQGSEA in the germline V gene. V was pared by 4 bases and J by 5 bases, with 9 bases of the junction left unmatched. The CDR3 has 15 amino acids.

The chain joins TRBV7-9 to TRBJ2-1; 14 positions match TRBD2. V lost 5 bases, J lost 6 bases, and 6 bases stayed unmatched. This CDR3 spans 16 amino acids. Germline loops: CDR1 SEHNR, CDR2 FQNEAQ (reference sequence). This CDR3 reads CASSPRTSGGSNEQFF. In DNA, the CDR3 is TGTGCCAGCAGCCCGCGGACTAGCGGGGGGTCCAATGAGCAGTTCTTC. Full variable domain (outside the CDR3, taken from reference TRBV7-9 and TRBJ2-1): DTGVSQNPRHKITKRGQNVTFRCDPISEHNRLYWYRQTLGQGPEFLTYFQNEAQLEKSRLLSDRFSAERPKGSFSTLEIQRTEQGDSAMYLCASSPRTSGGSNEQFFGPGTRLTVL.

The gene calls are TRBV6-6 and TRBJ2-2; 10 bases are shared with TRBD2. This CDR3 is 15 amino acids long. J lost 6 bases, V lost 5 bases, and 6 bases had no gene match. Germline V gene data show CDR1 as MNHNY and CDR2 as SVGAGI (reference sequence). This CDR3 is CASSLLAGVPGELFF. CDR3 sequence (DNA): TGTGCCAGCAGTCTCCTAGCGGGAGTTCCCGGGGAGCTGTTTTTT.